This TCR beta chain was identified during a study of blood T cell repertoires in COVID-19 (dated by TCRdb to between 2020 and 2021). At the level of the whole study: Samples covering the acute and convalescent phases of COVID-19 were provided by collaborators in the United States, Italy and Spain. The prospective study material was composed of cDNA or gDNA derived from T cells, B-cell-depleted T cells, or PBMCs. Subjects who had been exposed to COVID-19, were actively infected with it, or had recovered from it provided the deeply sampled blood TCRbeta repertoires that made up the dataset. The repertoires were made available in a free public database intended to serve as a resource for research on the immune response to SARS-CoV-2. Samples came from the ongoing ImmuneRACE study (first 160 participants) plus 1,254 subjects from 6 global collaborators. Sample metadata almost always included a de-identified subject ID, COVID-19 status, age in years and sex. Where available, HLA class I and class II types were obtained from metadata supplied by the sample provider rather than from assay-based typing.

TCRbeta CDR3 regions were amplified from genomic DNA by means of the immunoSEQ Assay, a bias-controlled multiplex PCR. In the original analysis: Nucleated cell counts per sample were estimated from amplification of reference gene primers within the assay. To quantify the absolute abundance of each unique TCRbeta CDR3 rearrangement, sequence reads were collapsed and filtered. For each sample, productive Simpson clonality was calculated as the square root of Simpson's diversity index across productive rearrangements. TCRdb took this table from immuneACCESS and kept in-frame rearrangements with V and J called. Such tables lack part of the clones; where checked against another copy, unresolved V genes explain under half of the gap, and the rest is unexplained. Clone size and V and J calls were adopted from that table, with D and trimming inferred from the DNA. Counted in this sample were 130,000 to 150,000 clones; approximately 91% of them appeared once. About 2% of the sample is taken by the ten largest.

Whole blood was collected in K2EDTA tubes by collaborating institutions according to the institutions' own protocols. For TCRbeta analysis, collaborators shipped samples in one of three forms: frozen whole blood, isolated PBMCs, or DNA extracted from either of those sample types. As to this clone: The specificity of this receptor is unknown. Base qualities are not recorded, but no much larger clone differs from it by a single base.

In the germline V gene, CDR1 corresponds to SQVTM and CDR2 to ANQGSEA. The CDR3 contains 15 residues, cysteine and phenylalanine counted. Only CDR3 DNA is held: 45 bases, read in frame from base 1. Germline trimming amounts to 3 bases on V and 12 bases on J, with 17 as the count of junction bases outside the gene matches. General findings and caveats noted by the study authors: Clinical and demographic metadata were provided uncurated, with the amount varying by source and participant.

This sequence uses TRBV29-1 and TRBJ2-1, with 7 bases in between that match TRBD2. This sequence originates from a human donor in a cohort sampled during active COVID-19. The sequenced sample was peripheral blood. CDR3 protein: CSVDGRAGSWVTQFF. The DNA sequence is given as TGCAGCGTTGATGGGCGAGCGGGGTCTTGGGTAACGCAGTTCTTC.